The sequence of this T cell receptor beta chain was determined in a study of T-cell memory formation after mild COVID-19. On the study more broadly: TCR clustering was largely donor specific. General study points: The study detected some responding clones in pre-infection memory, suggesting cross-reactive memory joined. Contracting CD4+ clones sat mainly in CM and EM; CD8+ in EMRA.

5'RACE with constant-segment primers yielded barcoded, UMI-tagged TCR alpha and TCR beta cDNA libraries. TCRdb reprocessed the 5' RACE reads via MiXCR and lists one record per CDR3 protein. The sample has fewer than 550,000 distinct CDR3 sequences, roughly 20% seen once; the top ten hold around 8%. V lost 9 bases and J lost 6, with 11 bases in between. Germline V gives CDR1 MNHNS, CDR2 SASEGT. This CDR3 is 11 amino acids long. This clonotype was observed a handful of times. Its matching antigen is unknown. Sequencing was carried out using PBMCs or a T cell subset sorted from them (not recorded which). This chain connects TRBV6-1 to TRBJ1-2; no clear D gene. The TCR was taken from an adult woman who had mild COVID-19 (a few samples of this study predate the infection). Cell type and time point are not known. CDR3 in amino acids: CARDPKDGYTF. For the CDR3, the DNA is TGTGCCAGAGACCCCAAGGATGGCTACACCTTC.